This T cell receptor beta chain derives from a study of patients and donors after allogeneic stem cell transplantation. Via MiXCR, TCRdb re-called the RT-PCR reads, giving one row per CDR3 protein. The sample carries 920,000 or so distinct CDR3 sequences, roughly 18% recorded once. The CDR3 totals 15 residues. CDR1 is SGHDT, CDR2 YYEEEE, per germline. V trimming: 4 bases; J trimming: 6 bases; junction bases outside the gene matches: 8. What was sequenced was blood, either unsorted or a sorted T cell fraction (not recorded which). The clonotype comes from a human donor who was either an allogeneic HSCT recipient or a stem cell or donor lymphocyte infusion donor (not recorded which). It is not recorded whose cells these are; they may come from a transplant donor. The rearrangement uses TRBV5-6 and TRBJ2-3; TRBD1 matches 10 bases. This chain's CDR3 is CASSPGQGRFDTQYF. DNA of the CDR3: TGTGCCAGCAGCCCGGGACAGGGGCGTTTCGATACGCAGTATTTT.